This T cell receptor beta chain was captured by sequencing in a study of memory CD4+ T cells and cytomegalovirus serostatus. Overall study results and limits: Each of 60 to 80 CMV-associated TCRbeta sequences occurred in one to five individuals.

In regard to this clone: Its antigen is unknown.

The sort gate was single viable CD3+CD4+CD8-CD45RO+ cells for memory CD4+ T cells. Some clones are missing from TCRdb's copy, which holds only in-frame ones; the method was immunoSEQ multiplex PCR. The sample includes tens of thousands of clones, just under 80% of them seen just once. Trimming pared 0 bases from V and 2 bases from J, leaving 17 bases between. The CDR3 sequence is 18 residues long. Germline-derived CDR1 and CDR2 are MGHRA and YSYEKL. This receptor was obtained from an adult in good health and CMV-seronegative. V usage is TRBV4-1 and J usage is TRBJ1-3; D call uncertain. Sequencing was done on a sample of memory CD4+ T cells from blood. The CDR3 region is CASSQEAPDGEAGNTIYF. The CDR3 DNA sequence: TGCGCCAGCAGCCAAGAAGCTCCAGACGGAGAAGCTGGAAACACCATATATTTT.